Following are 2 T cell receptor beta chains from one sample sequenced in a study of shared clonotypes between healthy human individuals (dated by TCRdb to 2020 to 2022). The library relied on the immunoSEQ multiplex PCR assay. Imported from immuneACCESS, the table was reduced by TCRdb to in-frame sequences with V and J called. These copies leave out some clones; in studies compared against another copy, an unresolved V gene accounts for under half, and the cause of the remainder is not known. This sample holds 550,000 to 800,000 clones; around 72% were observed only once. The top ten clonotypes cover approximately 1.7% of the sample. The source material was memory CD4+ T cells sorted from blood. This specimen's cell subset or site label, per the study, means: CD45RA-negative fraction. These receptors all stem from a woman aged 30 to 39 in good health.

The V and J genes are TRBV4-2 and TRBJ1-2; D unclear. This CDR3 comprises 15 residues. Trimming removed 0 bases at V and 2 bases at J, with 10 bases between. Per the germline V gene, CDR1 is LGHNA and CDR2 is YNFKEQ. This CDR3 is CASSQDEGPNYGYTF. The CDR3 nucleotides read TGTGCCAGCAGCCAAGATGAGGGTCCAAACTATGGCTACACCTTC.

The chain carries TRBV5-5 and TRBJ2-7; D is possibly TRBD2 (5 bases). The germline V and J ends were trimmed by 4 bases and 0 bases, with 8 bases remaining between them. In germline, CDR1 is SGHKS, CDR2 YYEKEE (reference sequence). The CDR3 covers 13 residues. The CDR3 here is CASSGRSSYEQYF. Written as DNA, the CDR3 is TGTGCCAGCAGCGGGAGAAGCTCCTACGAGCAGTACTTC. The full variable domain, rest sourced from reference TRBV5-5 and TRBJ2-7, is DAGVTQSPTHLIKTRGQQVTLRCSPISGHKSVSWYQQVLGQGPQFIFQYYEKEERGRGNFPDRFSARQFPNYSSELNVNALLLGDSALYLCASSGRSSYEQYFGPGTRLTVT.